This entry lists 19 T cell receptor beta chains sequenced from one sample in a study of CD8 T cells in Susac syndrome. Reverse transcription of about 0.5 to 1 ug RNA was carried out with random hexamers. TCRdb reanalysed the immunoSEQ multiplex PCR reads using MiXCR and keeps one entry per CDR3 protein. The table includes about 250,000 distinct CDR3 sequences, 85% to 95% detected once. The sequenced material came from CD4+ T cells from PBMCs. Receptors originate from a human donor with multiple sclerosis.

The chain recombines TRBV5-1 with TRBJ2-3; D gene unclear. Trimming pared 0 bases from V and 4 bases from J, leaving 6 bases between. Germline values: CDR1 SGHRS, CDR2 YFSETQ. CDR3 length: 13 residues. The CDR3 nucleotides read TGCGCCAGCAGCTTGGAATTGGCAGATACGCAGTATTTT. This gives the protein CASSLELADTQYF.

The chain combines TRBV24-1 with TRBJ2-2; 7 bases map to TRBD1. V lost 4 bases and J lost 4; bases outside the gene matches: 8. The CDR3 is 16 amino acids. Germline V gene data show CDR1 as KGHDR and CDR2 as SFDVKD. CDR3 sequence reads: CATSETQGRVTGELFF. The CDR3 DNA reads as TGTGCCACCAGTGAGACACAGGGGAGAGTCACCGGGGAGCTGTTTTTT.

The CDR3 bases are TGTGCCAGCAGCTCCCGACAGGGGACTAATGAAAAACTGTTTTTT. Residues: CASSSRQGTNEKLFF. V is TRBV7-2 and J is TRBJ1-4; 8 bases fit TRBD1. Germline CDR1 SGHTA, CDR2 FQGNSA. This CDR3 has 15 amino acids. With 4 bases clipped from V and 2 bases from J, the junction kept 3 bases outside the gene matches. Filled out from reference TRBV7-2 and TRBJ1-4, the complete variable domain reads GAGVSQSPSNKVTEKGKDVELRCDPISGHTALYWYRQSLGQGLEFLIYFQGNSAPDKSGLPSDRFSAERTGGSVSTLTIQRTQQEDSAVYLCASSSRQGTNEKLFFGSGTQLSVL.

The V call is TRBV28, the J call TRBJ2-7; TRBD1 might be the D (6 bases). The ends were cut back, 8 bases at V and 7 bases at J, with 27 bases in the middle. The CDR3 covers 16 residues. Per the germline V gene, CDR1 is MDHEN and CDR2 is SYDVKM. CDR3 residues: CASLRQAWGSTDEQYF. CDR3 in DNA: TGTGCCAGCCTGAGACAGGCCTGGGGGTCTACGGATGAGCAGTACTTC.

J is TRBJ2-7 and V is TRBV10-3, with D perhaps assigned TRBD1 or TRBD2 (5 bases each). From germline, CDR1 is ENHRY and CDR2 SYGVKD. The CDR3 is made up of 12 amino acids. Trimming cost V 11 bases and J 0 bases, with 11 bases left between them. In DNA, the CDR3 is TGTGCCTCTGAGGGGAGCTCCTACGAGCAGTACGTC. The encoded protein is CASEGSSYEQYV.

The CDR3 coding sequence is TGTGCCAGCTCACCGACAGGGGGATTTGATACGCAGTATTTT. This encodes CASSPTGGFDTQYF. V and J are TRBV18 and TRBJ2-3, with 9 bases matching TRBD1. The CDR3 is made up of 14 amino acids. Germline CDR1 reads KGHSH; CDR2 reads LQKENI. J gave up 6 bases and V 3 bases, and 4 bases lay outside the gene matches.

This chain joins TRBV28 and TRBJ2-6; a weak D match, TRBD1 (7 bases). Germline loops: CDR1 MDHEN, CDR2 SYDVKM. The CDR3 extends over 12 amino acids. V was clipped by 6 bases and J by 12 bases, with 12 bases between them. CDR3 sequence reads: CASSKQGGVLTF. In DNA, the CDR3 is TGTGCCAGCAGCAAGCAGGGGGGCGTCCTGACTTTC.

The J gene is TRBJ2-7, the V gene TRBV7-9; D not certain. The CDR3 is made up of 13 amino acids. Trimming removed 5 bases at V and 4 bases at J, with 12 bases between. Germline-derived CDR1 and CDR2 are SEHNR and FQNEAQ (reference sequence). This CDR3 is CASSADSAYEQYV. CDR3 DNA: TGTGCCAGCAGCGCCGATTCGGCATACGAGCAGTACGTC.

This chain joins TRBV28 and TRBJ1-2; TRBD1 might be the D (5 bases). The V end lost 4 bases, the J end lost 0 bases, and 15 bases lay between the germline ends. This CDR3 is built from 16 residues. Germline V gene sequence: CDR1 MDHEN, CDR2 SYDVKM. The CDR3 here is CASSSSVGVPNYGYTF. In DNA, the CDR3 is TGTGCCAGCAGTTCCTCGGTAGGGGTCCCTAACTATGGCTACACCTTC.

Here the CDR3 DNA reads TGCGCCAGCAGCTTGGGCGGGGAATACTCCTACGAGCAGTACGTC. Translating gives CASSLGGEYSYEQYV. The rearrangement joins TRBV5-1 to TRBJ2-7; a weak D match, TRBD2 (6 bases). Trimming took off 0 bases at V and 0 bases at J, with 10 bases between the two ends. Germline loops: CDR1 SGHRS, CDR2 YFSETQ. This CDR3 spans 15 amino acids.

This sequence joins TRBV3-1 and TRBJ2-1; TRBD1 might be the D (5 bases). CDR3 length: 16 residues. CDR1 is LGHDT, CDR2 YNNKEL, per germline (reference sequence). V lost 0 bases and J lost 0, with 9 bases in between. The CDR3 loop reads CASSQDDRLSYNEQFF. The DNA for the CDR3 is TGTGCCAGCAGCCAAGATGACAGACTCTCCTACAATGAGCAGTTCTTC.

The chain employs TRBV30 and TRBJ2-7; 9 bases align to TRBD1. The CDR3 sequence is 12 residues long. With 7 bases clipped from V and 5 bases from J, the junction kept 6 bases outside the gene matches. Germline CDR1 reads GTSNPN; CDR2 reads SVGIG (reference sequence). The CDR3 nucleotides read TGTGCCTTTAACAGGGGGCCCCACGAGCAGTACTTC. Translating it yields CAFNRGPHEQYF.

This clonotype was found once. V gene TRBV5-1 combines with J gene TRBJ2-5; D is perhaps TRBD2 (7 bases). The CDR3 is 16 residues long. V lost 4 bases, J lost 2 bases, and 18 bases lay in between. CDR1 and CDR2 from the germline V gene are SGHRS and YFSETQ. For the CDR3, the DNA is TGCGCCAGCAGCCTAGGGGGGGTTCTTCGACAAGAGACCCAGTACTTC. Translated: CASSLGGVLRQETQYF.

The rearrangement links TRBV29-1 to TRBJ2-1; 11 bases align to TRBD2. The CDR3 spans 13 residues. J lost 9 bases, V lost 7 bases, and 8 bases had no gene match. Germline CDR1 and CDR2: SQVTM and ANQGSEA. CDR3 protein: CSAGTSGEGEQFF. The CDR3 DNA reads as TGCAGCGCCGGGACTAGCGGAGAGGGTGAGCAGTTCTTC.

This chain uses TRBV3-1 with TRBJ1-2; 11 bases fit TRBD1. CDR3 length equals 15 residues. V gave up 2 bases and J gave up 10 bases; unmatched junction bases: 9. The germline V gene encodes CDR1 LGHDT and CDR2 YNNKEL (reference sequence). Here the CDR3 reads CASSQLAGTGGDYTF. The CDR3 region has the DNA TGTGCCAGCAGCCAACTCGCAGGGACAGGGGGAGACTACACCTTC.

The rearrangement uses TRBV20-1 and TRBJ2-3, with 8 positions matching TRBD2. CDR1 DFQATT and CDR2 SNEGSKA come from the germline V gene (reference sequence). The CDR3 covers 16 residues. The J segment lost 2 bases and the V segment lost 3 bases, leaving 10 bases of the junction unmatched. CDR3 sequence (DNA): TGCAGTGCTAGCTCCCTAGCGGGTGGATCCACAGATACGCAGTATTTT. Amino acid sequence: CSASSLAGGSTDTQYF.

This chain links TRBV5-1 with TRBJ1-1; D is unclear. This CDR3 has 13 residues. Germline V gene sequence: CDR1 SGHRS, CDR2 YFSETQ. Between the trimmed V and J ends, which lost 0 bases and 7 bases, there was a span of 10 bases. The CDR3 sequence is CASSLGRKDEAFF. CDR3 nucleotides: TGCGCCAGCAGCTTGGGACGTAAGGATGAAGCTTTCTTT.

This rearrangement joins TRBV20-1 to TRBJ2-5; D ambiguous. Germline CDR1 DFQATT, CDR2 SNEGSKA (reference sequence). The CDR3 covers 14 residues. The V end was cut by 1 base, the J end by 4 bases, with 13 bases between. The CDR3 loop reads CSARGPRGGETQYF. Here the CDR3 DNA reads TGCAGTGCTAGAGGCCCGAGAGGTGGAGAGACCCAGTACTTC.

The CDR3 region is CASSERTGIYEQYV. CDR3 DNA: TGTGCCAGCAGTGAACGGACAGGAATCTACGAGCAGTACGTC. The chain couples TRBV2 to TRBJ2-7, with 7 bases aligning to TRBD1. Germline trimming cut 2 bases from V and 3 bases from J; bases unmatched to any gene: 4. The CDR3 length is 14 residues. Germline CDR1 is SNHLY and CDR2 is FYNNEI.